This note documents a single T cell receptor (beta chain) sequence. Its antigen is undetermined. The source of the sample is a study of T cells in localized non-small cell lung cancer. Points from the study as a whole: Within adjacent lung there appeared a median around 60 of the top 100 tumor clones. Density of T cells in blood, when higher, went with longer overall survival.

Using immunoSEQ multiplex PCR, the repertoire was profiled, and TCRdb retains in-frame clones only, with some absent. The data contain 45,000 or so clones, around 86% of them seen just once; the ten biggest clones take up about 15%. This clonotype was sampled from a man aged 40-75 years with stage III lung adenocarcinoma. Sequenced here: peripheral blood mononuclear cells, sampled before any cancer treatment.

The CDR3 DNA follows: TGTGCCAGCAGCTCGACAGTGAACACTGAAGCTTTCTTT. It codes for CASSSTVNTEAFF. The chain employs TRBV7-9 and TRBJ1-1, with D perhaps matching TRBD1 (5 bases). The CDR3 extends over 13 amino acids. The germline gives CDR1 SEHNR, CDR2 FQNEAQ (reference sequence). The germline V and J ends were trimmed by 4 bases and 0 bases, with 6 bases remaining between them.